This T cell receptor beta chain was profiled in a study of T cell repertoires in cytomegalovirus infection. At the level of the study: Public TCR beta signatures marked donors with CMV infection and the matching HLA.

In germline, CDR1 is SGHNT, CDR2 YYREEE (reference sequence). The CDR3 has 15 amino acids. Trimming removed 0 bases at V and 1 base at J, with 8 bases between. This clonotype was detected a few times. Its antigen is not known. Using its own MiXCR run on the reads, TCRdb lists one record per CDR3 protein. The sample lists about 600,000 distinct CDR3 sequences; approximately 24% were seen once. Overall study results and limits: The cumulative frequency of public TCR beta families identified carriers of CMV plus the relevant HLA. The study found HLA-C-restricted CMV-specific TCR beta clonotypes dominating the ex vivo response.

The clonotype originates from a human donor in good health (CMV status not recorded). Some clones in this sample may be carry-over from other donors' samples. The V and J genes are TRBV5-4 and TRBJ1-3, with unresolved D. The sequenced material came from CD8+ T cells from PBMCs. The CDR3 nucleotides are TGTGCCAGCAGCTTGGGGACGCGATCTGGAAACACCATATATTTT. Amino acids: CASSLGTRSGNTIYF.